Below, 2 T cell receptor beta chains from the same sample are listed, as sequenced in a study of shared clonotypes between healthy human individuals. The assay was immunoSEQ multiplex PCR, and TCRdb's table has in-frame clones only and misses some. This sample carries 2 million or so clones, roughly 95% of them seen once, and the ten largest clones take about 0.13%. Sequenced sample: naive CD4+ T cells sorted from blood. The sample's subset: CD45RA+ positively selected. The receptors here all came from a man younger than 30 in good health.

This clone was observed once. The chain links TRBV4-3 to TRBJ2-3; possibly TRBD1 for D (7 bases). The V and J ends lost 4 bases and 7 bases respectively, with 18 bases between them. The CDR3 runs 15 residues. Germline CDR1 reads LGHNA; CDR2 reads YSLEER. CDR3 nucleotides: TGCGCCAGCAGCCTCGGGGGCGAGGGGGCTTATACGCAGTATTTT. This encodes CASSLGGEGAYTQYF.

Regarding this clone: The sample carries other DNA sequences with the same CDR3. This chain links TRBV5-6 with TRBJ2-3; D is unclear. Trimming cost V 4 bases and J 3 bases, with 3 bases left between them. Germline-derived CDR1 and CDR2 are SGHDT and YYEEEE. This CDR3 comprises 11 residues. The CDR3 DNA sequence: TGTGCCAGCAGCGATACAGATACGCAGTATTTT. Translation: CASSDTDTQYF.